This T cell receptor beta chain appears in the sequencing data of a study of blood T cell repertoires in COVID-19 (TCRdb year 2020). With regard to the full study: The collaborator samples originated in the United States, Italy and Spain and spanned the acute and convalescent phases of COVID-19. The prospective study material was composed of cDNA or gDNA derived from T cells, B-cell-depleted T cells, or PBMCs. The sample metadata nearly always contained a de-identified subject ID, COVID-19 status, age in years and sex. The repertoires were released in a freely available public database meant as a resource for research on the immune response to SARS-CoV-2. Samples were obtained from the ongoing ImmuneRACE study (first 160 participants) and from roughly 1,300 subjects provided by 6 global collaborators. Where available, HLA class I and class II types were taken from metadata supplied by the sample provider and were not determined by assay-based typing. The dataset comprised deeply sampled blood TCRbeta repertoires from subjects exposed to, actively infected with, or recovered from COVID-19.

TCRbeta CDR3 regions were amplified from genomic DNA by means of the immunoSEQ Assay, a bias-controlled multiplex PCR. For the original study's pipeline: Nucleated cell counts per sample were estimated from amplification of reference gene primers within the assay. To quantify the absolute abundance of each unique TCRbeta CDR3 rearrangement, sequence reads were collapsed and filtered. For each sample, productive Simpson clonality was calculated as the square root of Simpson's diversity index across productive rearrangements. Here the immuneACCESS table is served through TCRdb, limited to in-frame sequences with V and J called. Missing clones are a known gap in these copies; in checked studies unresolved V genes cover under half, and the rest lacks a known reason. The DNA gave D and trimming, while V, J and clone size come from that table. Recorded for this sample are about 100,000 clones; roughly 90% of them occurred a single time. Over 1.5% of the sample belongs to the ten largest clones.

Beyond this particular receptor, the publication reports: Clinical and demographic metadata were provided uncurated, with the amount varying by source and participant.

The germline V and J ends show losses of 0 bases and 9 bases respectively, and no gene match explains 0 bases of the junction. From the cysteine up to the phenylalanine, the CDR3 has a length of 13 residues. Of the read, only the CDR3 DNA is kept; its 39 bases are in frame from base 1. The germline V gene (reference sequence) sets CDR1 to SGHNT and CDR2 to YYREEE. A remark on this clone: The antigen this receptor binds is unknown. It has no much larger one-base neighbor in the sample; base qualities were not kept.

Each collaborating institution followed its own protocols to collect whole blood in K2EDTA tubes. For TCRbeta analysis, collaborator samples were shipped as frozen whole blood, as isolated PBMCs, or as DNA extracted from either sample type. The rearranged segments are TRBV5-4 and TRBJ1-6; TRBD1 fits 7 bases in the junction. The sequence came from a man older than 75 with acute or convalescent COVID-19. The sequencing sample was made of peripheral blood. The DNA is as follows: TGTGCCAGCAGCTTGGACAGGGGTTCACCCCTCCACTTT. Its protein product is CASSLDRGSPLHF.